This T cell receptor beta chain stems from a study of T cell repertoires in ileal Crohn's disease. Overall study context: 35% were active smokers at surgery; median disease duration was about 7.5 years. M6 samples are neoterminal ileum biopsies from postoperative colonoscopy.

Details on this clone: What it binds is not known.

Indicated time point: neoterminal ileum biopsy at postoperative endoscopy, about 6 months after surgery. The data were produced by immunoSEQ multiplex PCR, yet TCRdb's version contains in-frame clones alone and is incomplete. The sample carries about 16,000 clones, 65% to 80% recorded once. General study points: Sorted CD8 T cells held more high-frequency clones than CD4. Active smokers at surgery had more clonal expansions than non-smokers.

There are 14 residues in the CDR3. Looked up from germline, CDR1 is SGHVS and CDR2 is FNYEAQ. The ends were cut back, 4 bases at V and 0 bases at J, with 6 bases in the middle. This chain uses TRBV7-6 with TRBJ2-2; no clear D gene. This receptor was taken from an adult with Crohn's disease. The sample was ileal tissue. The chain's CDR3 is CASSYAPNTGELFF. In DNA form, the CDR3 reads TGTGCCAGCAGCTATGCGCCGAACACCGGGGAGCTGTTTTTT. Supplemented by reference TRBV7-6 and TRBJ2-2, the full variable domain reads GAGVSQSPRYKVTKRGQDVALRCDPISGHVSLYWYRQALGQGPEFLTYFNYEAQQDKSGLPNDRFSAERPEGSISTLTIQRTEQRDSAMYRCASSYAPNTGELFFGEGSRLTVL.